A selection of T cell receptor beta chains follows, all from one sample in a study of blood T cell repertoires in COVID-19. Here immunoSEQ multiplex PCR was the method, and the copy in TCRdb shows in-frame clones only, minus some. The table lists around 81,000 clones, less than 85% of them singletons. Sequencing was performed on peripheral blood. The receptors stem from a human donor in a cohort sampled during active COVID-19. The CDR3 runs from the conserved cysteine through the conserved F or W. The D gene is left open where the match is weak. Rows give clone size only sometimes, using once, few, many, or a class for an expanded clone.

NA | TRBJ2-4 | NA | TRBV19 | CASSIDLGEKNIQYF | TGTGCCAGTAGTATAGATTTAGGGGAAAAAAACATTCAGTACTTC
NA | TRBJ1-5 | NA | TRBV21-1 | CASSKVRGAGNQPQHF | TGTGCCAGCAGCAAAGTCAGGGGGGCAGGCAATCAGCCCCAGCATTTT
NA | TRBJ2-1 | TRBD1 | TRBV15 | CATSRKTGGNYNEQFF | TGTGCCACCAGCAGGAAAACAGGGGGCAATTACAATGAGCAGTTCTTC
NA | TRBJ1-5 | TRBD1 | TRBV3-1/TRBV3-2 | CASSRTGGSQPQHF | TGTGCCAGCAGCCGGACAGGGGGCAGCCAGCCCCAGCATTTT
NA | TRBJ1-6 | NA | TRBV3-1/TRBV3-2 | CASSHHREAWGLISPLHF | TGTGCCAGCAGCCATCATCGGGAGGCGTGGGGGCTGATTTCACCCCTCCACTTT
NA | TRBJ2-2 | NA | TRBV7-6 | CASSALGGGAGELFF | TGTGCCAGCAGCGCCCTAGGAGGGGGGGCAGGGGAGCTGTTTTTT
once | TRBJ1-5 | NA | TRBV6-1 | CASSEGVRMDF | TGTGCCAGCAGTGAAGGAGTCCGCATGGATTTT
NA | TRBJ2-7 | TRBD1 | TRBV5-8 | CASSLFSGQGKYF | TGTGCCAGCAGCTTGTTTTCGGGACAGGGAAAGTACTTC
NA | TRBJ1-6 | NA | TRBV10-3 | CAISVGGTQNNSPLHF | TGTGCCATCAGTGTAGGCGGGACCCAGAATAATTCACCCCTCCACTTT
NA | TRBJ1-1 | TRBD1 | TRBV7-9 | CASRLTGGLNTEAFF | TGTGCCAGCCGCCTCACAGGGGGATTAAACACTGAAGCTTTCTTT
NA | TRBJ2-1 | TRBD1 | TRBV7-9 | CASSPRQGSSPTNEQFF | TGTGCCAGCAGCCCTCGACAGGGTAGCTCCCCGACCAATGAGCAGTTCTTC